This T cell receptor (beta chain) emerged from a study of identifying expanded T cells in peripheral blood. CDR3 length equals 15 residues. V shed 0 bases and J shed 1 base, with 9 bases lying between them. Germline CDR1 SGHDN, CDR2 FVKESK. In this sample, this clone turned up once. Sequencing used immunoSEQ multiplex PCR; TCRdb keeps in-frame clones, though not all of them. The sample contains under 150,000 clones, 75% to 90% of which appear only once. The TCR comes from a person between 18 and 75 years old in good health. The chain combines TRBV14 with TRBJ1-1; D gene ambiguous. Sample: blood. CDR3 residues: CASSQDLRANTEAFF. The DNA of the CDR3 is TGTGCCAGCAGCCAAGATCTTAGGGCGAACACTGAAGCTTTCTTT. The full variable domain, its missing parts supplied by reference TRBV14 and TRBJ1-1, is EAGVTQFPSHSVIEKGQTVTLRCDPISGHDNLYWYRRVMGKEIKFLLHFVKESKQDESGMPNNRFLAERTGGTYSTLKVQPAELEDSGVYFCASSQDLRANTEAFFGQGTRLTVV.